These 30 T cell receptor beta chains originate from one sample sequenced in a study of T cells in Graves' hyperthyroidism and ophthalmopathy. The CDR3 regions of TCR beta were amplified from RNA transcripts. The primer set for the first-round RT-PCR of the TCR CDR3 was HTBI. TCRdb reprocessed the multiplex PCR reads with MiXCR, giving one entry per CDR3 protein. The table shows 380,000 or so distinct CDR3 sequences, with roughly 14% occurring only once. The specimen was blood. The receptors derive from a woman aged 25 to 39 with Graves' hyperthyroidism.

This clonotype was detected ten times or more. The V gene is TRBV20-1, the J gene TRBJ2-3, with D unresolved. The CDR3 totals 11 residues. V lost 6 bases, J lost 5 bases, and 9 bases lay in between. Germline V lookup: CDR1 DFQATT, CDR2 SNEGSKA (reference sequence). This CDR3 is CSALSVDTQYF. The CDR3 DNA follows: TGCAGTGCACTATCCGTAGATACGCAGTATTTT.

This clonotype was counted at least ten times. The genes are TRBV29-1 and TRBJ1-1; D is uncertain. Trimming removed 4 bases from V and 0 bases from J, with 6 bases in between. This CDR3 region has 12 residues. Germline CDR1 SQVTM, CDR2 ANQGSEA. The CDR3 nucleotides read TGCAGCGTTGCCCAGTTGAACACTGAAGCTTTCTTT. Its protein is CSVAQLNTEAFF.

This clonotype was seen more than once but under ten times. The chain carries TRBV20-1 and TRBJ2-5, with TRBD2 matching over 13 bases. The CDR3 sequence is 18 residues long. V lost 3 bases, J lost 5 bases, and 15 bases stayed unmatched. Germline values: CDR1 DFQATT, CDR2 SNEGSKA (reference sequence). CDR3 bases: TGCAGTGCTAGGAGCGGGACTAGCGGGATTGGTCGGGCGGAGACCCAGTACTTC. It specifies CSARSGTSGIGRAETQYF.

This chain links TRBV20-1 with TRBJ2-7, with TRBD1 matching 8 bases. The CDR3 loop spans 13 amino acids. With 0 bases clipped from V and 7 bases from J, the junction kept 5 bases outside the gene matches. Germline CDR1 DFQATT, CDR2 SNEGSKA (reference sequence). The CDR3 loop reads CSARDMTGDEQYF. The CDR3 DNA reads TGCAGTGCTAGAGATATGACAGGGGATGAGCAGTACTTC.

This sequence joins TRBV24-1 and TRBJ1-5; no definite D call. Trimming pared 4 bases from V and 2 bases from J, leaving 11 bases between. This CDR3 spans 15 amino acids. The germline CDR1 and CDR2 sequences are KGHDR and SFDVKD. DNA for the CDR3: TGTGCCACCAGTGACCCAGCGTTAGGCAATCAGCCCCAGCATTTT. This gives the protein CATSDPALGNQPQHF.

This clonotype was detected ten times or more. This sequence joins TRBV30 and TRBJ2-2; D uncertain. CDR3 length: 14 residues. The V gene's germline CDR1 is GTSNPN and CDR2 SVGIG (reference sequence). V was clipped by 3 bases and J by 2 bases, with 10 bases between them. The CDR3 DNA reads TGTGCCTGGAGGTCGCTGGGAAACACCGGGGAGCTGTTTTTT. Translation: CAWRSLGNTGELFF.

This sequence joins TRBV14 and TRBJ1-2; D remains unclear. The CDR3 length is 15 residues. Germline-derived CDR1 and CDR2 are SGHDN and FVKESK. Deletions cut 1 base from V and 6 bases from J, with 15 bases between. CDR3 amino acids: CASSQVHSSGNGYTF. The CDR3, as DNA: TGTGCCAGCAGCCAAGTACACAGTAGCGGTAATGGCTACACCTTC.

The chain employs TRBV5-4 and TRBJ2-1, with unresolved D. This CDR3 comprises 11 residues. Germline V gives CDR1 SGHNT, CDR2 YYREEE (reference sequence). The germline V and J ends were trimmed by 4 bases and 8 bases, with 7 bases remaining between them. CDR3 amino acids: CASSGNYEQFF. The CDR3 DNA is TGTGCCAGCAGCGGTAACTATGAGCAGTTCTTC.

In this sample, this clonotype turned up many times. This sequence joins TRBV11-2 and TRBJ1-3, with a possible D match to TRBD1 (5 bases). CDR3 length: 14 residues. V lost 8 bases to trimming and J lost 4 bases, with 15 bases between them. The germline CDR1 and CDR2 sequences are SGHAT and FQNNGV. CDR3 sequence (DNA): TGTGCCAGCGCACGTCCGGGGGACGGAAACACCATATATTTT. This encodes CASARPGDGNTIYF.

There are many counts of this clonotype. The chain couples TRBV6-1 to TRBJ1-1; D is ambiguous. CDR1 is MNHNS, CDR2 SASEGT, per germline. The length of the CDR3 is 13 residues. V was shortened by 4 bases and J by 1 base, with 7 bases between the two germline ends. The CDR3 reads CASSATRNTEAFF. CDR3 sequence (DNA): TGTGCCAGCAGTGCTACAAGGAACACTGAAGCTTTCTTT.

This clonotype was seen at least ten times. The genes are TRBV12-3 or TRBV12-4 and TRBJ1-2, with 7 nucleotides matching TRBD1. The V gene end was trimmed by 7 bases and the J gene end by 5 bases; junction bases not matched to a gene: 16. The CDR3 has 16 amino acids. Written as DNA, the CDR3 is TGTGCCAGCACAGTCACAGGGGCCACTCACCCTTATGGCTACACCTTC. This codes for CASTVTGATHPYGYTF.

This clonotype was detected many times. The genes are TRBV20-1 and TRBJ2-3; TRBD1 might be the D (6 bases). The CDR3 runs 15 residues. CDR1 is DFQATT, CDR2 SNEGSKA, per germline (reference sequence). The V gene lost 6 bases and the J gene lost 2 bases, with 18 bases spanning the gap. The DNA for the CDR3 is TGCAGTGCCAAAGATCTACCGGGACACACAGATACGCAGTATTTT. It encodes CSAKDLPGHTDTQYF.

This clonotype was detected a few times. The rearrangement joins TRBV9 to TRBJ2-1; 8 nucleotides agree with TRBD2. Germline V gives CDR1 SGDLS, CDR2 YYNGEE. CDR3 length equals 16 residues. J lost 7 bases, V lost 3 bases, and 12 bases had no gene match. For the CDR3, the DNA is TGTGCCAGCAGCGCCCTGTCCGGGACTAGGACGAATGAGCAGTTCTTC. Protein: CASSALSGTRTNEQFF.

Points on this clonotype: A much larger clone lies a single base off, so this may be a read error. The V call is TRBV12-3 or TRBV12-4, the J call TRBJ2-6, with 9 bases identical to TRBD2. The CDR3 extends over 15 amino acids. The CDR3 protein is CASNLAGAGANVLTF. CDR3 nucleotide sequence: TGTGCCAGCAATTTAGCGGGGGCTGGGGCCAACGTCCTGACTTTC.

This clonotype was recorded many times. The gene calls are TRBV20-1 and TRBJ1-1; D possibly corresponds to TRBD1 (5 bases). This CDR3 is 10 amino acids long. Trimming took off 6 bases at V and 11 bases at J, with 13 bases between the two ends. Germline values: CDR1 DFQATT, CDR2 SNEGSKA (reference sequence). In DNA, the CDR3 is TGCAGTGCAGGGGTCGGGGACGCTTTCTTT. Translation: CSAGVGDAFF.

This clonotype occurred many times. The rearrangement joins TRBV2 to TRBJ2-5, with D possibly being TRBD1 (5 bases). V was clipped by 5 bases and J by 9 bases, with 13 bases between them. This CDR3 has 12 amino acids. Per germline, CDR1 SNHLY and CDR2 FYNNEI. In DNA, the CDR3 is TGTGCCAGCAGTCAAGACAGTTCGGCCCAGTACTTC. Translation gives CASSQDSSAQYF.

The rearrangement links TRBV11-1 to TRBJ2-3, with D possibly being TRBD2 (5 bases). The germline V gene encodes CDR1 SGHAT and CDR2 FQDESV (reference sequence). The length of the CDR3 is 13 residues. V dropped 3 bases and J dropped 8 bases, with 12 bases sitting between them. CDR3 sequence (DNA): TGTGCCAGCAGCTTTTCTCTTGCGGGTACGCAGTATTTT. Encoded protein: CASSFSLAGTQYF.

The table lists this clonotype with many counts. This chain connects TRBV6-1 to TRBJ1-6; D gene ambiguous. The germline gives CDR1 MNHNS, CDR2 SASEGT. The V and J ends lost 1 base and 9 bases respectively, with 13 bases between them. This CDR3 comprises 15 residues. The CDR3 sequence: CASSEGWGIGSPLHF. CDR3 sequence (DNA): TGTGCCAGCAGTGAAGGTTGGGGTATAGGTTCACCCCTCCACTTT.

This clonotype was seen more than once but under ten times. V is TRBV9 and J is TRBJ2-1; TRBD2 aligns across 7 bases. This CDR3 has 15 residues. Per germline, CDR1 SGDLS and CDR2 YYNGEE. After removal of 4 bases from V and 9 bases from J, the junction contained 13 bases not matched to a gene. This chain's CDR3 is CASSSRLGLGIEQFF. CDR3 in DNA: TGTGCCAGCAGCTCCCGTCTAGGACTAGGGATTGAGCAGTTCTTC.

V is TRBV20-1 and J is TRBJ2-7, with 9 bases fitting TRBD2. This CDR3 region has 16 residues. Germline V gene lookup returns CDR1 DFQATT and CDR2 SNEGSKA (reference sequence). Unmatched junction bases numbered 14, after V lost 5 bases and J lost 3 bases. The CDR3 is CSAASGRPSGIYEQYF. The CDR3 DNA reads as TGCAGTGCTGCCAGCGGGAGGCCCTCAGGCATCTACGAGCAGTACTTC.

On this clonotype itself: A clone one base away is much larger, so this may be a read error. The J gene is TRBJ1-5, the V gene TRBV5-5, with D unclear. This CDR3 is built from 14 residues. Trimming cost V 3 bases and J 3 bases, with 10 bases left between them. Germline V gene lookup returns CDR1 SGHKS and CDR2 YYEKEE (reference sequence). The CDR3 bases are TGTGCCAGCAGCTCGTCCACAGTCAATCAGCCCCAGCATTTT. This sequence encodes CASSSSTVNQPQHF.

This clonotype was counted at least ten times. The chain couples TRBV6-1 to TRBJ2-7; no clear D gene. Trimming pared 5 bases from V and 0 bases from J, leaving 8 bases between. This CDR3 has 13 amino acids. Germline V gene lookup returns CDR1 MNHNS and CDR2 SASEGT. The CDR3 is CASSWGASYEQYF. CDR3 bases: TGTGCCAGCAGTTGGGGTGCCTCCTACGAGCAGTACTTC.

This clonotype was picked up many times. The chain uses TRBV12-3 or TRBV12-4 and TRBJ2-7; the match to TRBD2 covers 14 bases. The trim removed 5 bases at V and 6 bases at J, leaving 12 bases unmatched. CDR3 length: 17 amino acids. In DNA, the CDR3 is TGTGCCAGCAGTCCCGGGACTAGCGGGAGTTGGCTGGTCGAGCAGTACTTC. Translation gives CASSPGTSGSWLVEQYF.

This clonotype came up a few times. The gene calls are TRBV6-5 and TRBJ2-1, with D perhaps TRBD1 (6 bases). The V gene's germline CDR1 is MNHEY and CDR2 SVGAGI. The CDR3 has 16 amino acids. The V and J ends lost 0 bases and 6 bases respectively, with 15 bases between them. The CDR3 nucleotides read TGTGCCAGCAGTTACTCGGGACACGATGTGGGCAATGAGCAGTTCTTC. Protein product: CASSYSGHDVGNEQFF.

The chain carries TRBV19 and TRBJ2-7; 9 nucleotides agree with TRBD2. V dropped 3 bases and J dropped 4; count of bases not matched to a gene: 13. This CDR3 has 17 residues. Germline V CDR1 and CDR2: LNHDA, SQIVND (reference sequence). DNA of the CDR3: TGTGCCAGTAGTATGTTCGCGGGAGGGCCTTTTACGTACGAGCAGTACTTC. Translated, it gives CASSMFAGGPFTYEQYF.

In its sample, this clonotype was seen a few times. V and J are TRBV7-9 and TRBJ2-7; D is unresolved. The CDR3 is 12 amino acids. V was trimmed by 7 bases and J by 2 bases, leaving 9 bases between them. From germline, CDR1 is SEHNR and CDR2 FQNEAQ (reference sequence). CDR3 coding DNA: TGTGCCAGCACGGACCTAGCCTACGAGCAGTACTTC. Translated, it gives CASTDLAYEQYF.

In its sample, this clonotype was seen many times. The chain combines TRBV11-2 with TRBJ2-5; D is perhaps TRBD2 (5 bases). Germline CDR1 and CDR2: SGHAT and FQNNGV. Trimming pared 5 bases from V and 5 bases from J, leaving 15 bases between. The CDR3 contains 14 residues. Written as DNA, the CDR3 is TGTGCCAGCAGCGGAGAGATTCGCGGGGAGACCCAGTACTTC. Translated, it gives CASSGEIRGETQYF.

The rearrangement links TRBV6-2 or TRBV6-3 to TRBJ1-5, with D possibly being TRBD1 (6 bases). The germline gives CDR1 MNHEY, CDR2 SVGEGT. The V gene lost 2 bases and the J gene lost 7 bases, with 15 bases spanning the gap. This CDR3 contains 15 residues. In DNA, the CDR3 is TGTGCCAGCAGTTACGACAGGCCCGGGGAACAGCCCCAGCATTTT. Translation: CASSYDRPGEQPQHF.

This clonotype was picked up a small number of times. The chain recombines TRBV19 with TRBJ1-1; D not certain. The CDR3 extends over 13 amino acids. Germline CDR1 is LNHDA and CDR2 is SQIVND (reference sequence). V lost 3 bases and J 2 bases, leaving 7 bases between the germline ends. The DNA for the CDR3 is TGTGCCAGTAGTATGGGGATAAACACTGAAGCTTTCTTT. Translating gives CASSMGINTEAFF.

This clonotype was seen many times. The rearrangement links TRBV9 to TRBJ1-5; perhaps TRBD1 as D (6 bases). The CDR3 has 16 amino acids. Germline lookup yields CDR1 SGDLS and CDR2 YYNGEE. V dropped 4 bases and J dropped 1 base, with 15 bases sitting between them. In DNA form, the CDR3 reads TGTGCCAGCAGCCTGGACGGGGGGCAAAGCAATCAGCCCCAGCATTTT. Translation gives CASSLDGGQSNQPQHF.